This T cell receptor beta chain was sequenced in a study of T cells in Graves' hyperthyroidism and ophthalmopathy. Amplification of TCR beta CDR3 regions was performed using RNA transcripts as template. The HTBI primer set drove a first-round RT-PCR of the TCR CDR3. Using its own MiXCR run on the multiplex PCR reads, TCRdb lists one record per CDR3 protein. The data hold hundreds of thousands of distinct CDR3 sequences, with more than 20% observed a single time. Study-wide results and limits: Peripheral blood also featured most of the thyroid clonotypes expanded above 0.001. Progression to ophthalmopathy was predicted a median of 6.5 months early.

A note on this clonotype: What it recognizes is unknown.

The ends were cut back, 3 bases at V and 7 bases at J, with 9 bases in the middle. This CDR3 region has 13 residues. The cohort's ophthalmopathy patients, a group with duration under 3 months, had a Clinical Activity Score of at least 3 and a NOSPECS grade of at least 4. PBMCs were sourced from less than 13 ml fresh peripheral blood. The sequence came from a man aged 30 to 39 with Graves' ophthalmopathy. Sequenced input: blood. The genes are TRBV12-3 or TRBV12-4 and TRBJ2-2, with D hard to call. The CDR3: CASSFFGGGELFF. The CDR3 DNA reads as TGTGCCAGCAGTTTTTTTGGTGGCGGGGAGCTGTTTTTT.